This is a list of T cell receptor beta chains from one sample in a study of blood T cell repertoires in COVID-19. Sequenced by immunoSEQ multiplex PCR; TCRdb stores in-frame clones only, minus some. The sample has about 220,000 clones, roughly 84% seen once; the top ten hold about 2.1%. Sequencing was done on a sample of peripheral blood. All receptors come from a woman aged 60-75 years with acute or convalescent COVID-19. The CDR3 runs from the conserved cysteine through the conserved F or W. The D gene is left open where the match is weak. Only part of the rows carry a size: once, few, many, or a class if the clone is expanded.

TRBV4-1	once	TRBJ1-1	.	CASSQDRGGTEAFF	TGCGCCAGCAGCCAAGATCGGGGGGGCACTGAAGCTTTCTTT
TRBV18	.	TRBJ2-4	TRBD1	CASSQRGTGADIQYF	TGTGCCAGCTCACAACGGGGGACAGGAGCGGACATTCAGTACTTC
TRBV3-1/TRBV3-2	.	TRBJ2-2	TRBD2	CASSLRLAGGSGELFF	TGTGCCAGCAGCCTGAGACTAGCGGGGGGGTCTGGAGAGCTGTTTTTT
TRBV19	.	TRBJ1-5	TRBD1	CASSPQQGNQPQHF	TGTGCCAGTAGCCCTCAACAGGGGAATCAGCCCCAGCATTTT
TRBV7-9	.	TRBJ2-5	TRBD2	CASSLTSGGQETQYF	TGTGCCAGCAGCTTGACTAGCGGGGGCCAAGAGACCCAGTACTTC
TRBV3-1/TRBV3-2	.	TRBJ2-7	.	CASSQLSGAKGEQYF	TGTGCCAGCAGCCAATTAAGCGGAGCCAAAGGAGAGCAGTACTTC
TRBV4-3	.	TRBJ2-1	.	CASSQESGSYNEQFF	TGCGCCAGCAGCCAAGAGTCAGGGTCCTACAATGAGCAGTTCTTC
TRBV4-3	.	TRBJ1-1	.	CASSQDRGKGKAFF	TGCGCCAGCAGCCAAGATAGGGGGAAGGGGAAAGCTTTCTTT
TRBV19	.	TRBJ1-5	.	CASSIFQGVDQPQHF	TGTGCCAGTAGTATTTTTCAGGGTGTGGATCAGCCCCAGCATTTT
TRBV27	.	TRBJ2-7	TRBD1	CASSLNRGYHEQYF	TGTGCCAGCAGTTTAAACAGGGGCTACCACGAGCAGTACTTC
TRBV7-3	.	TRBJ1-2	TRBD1	CASSLGVGTDYGYTF	TGTGCCAGCAGCTTAGGCGTCGGGACAGACTATGGCTACACCTTC
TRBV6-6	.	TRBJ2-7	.	CASSYQGGEQYF	TGTGCCAGCAGTTATCAGGGGGGCGAGCAGTACTTC
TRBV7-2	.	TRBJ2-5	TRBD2	CASSLGSSGMQETQYF	TGTGCCAGCAGCTTAGGAAGTAGCGGGATGCAAGAGACCCAGTACTTC
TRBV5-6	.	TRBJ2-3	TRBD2	CASSSGLDRSTDTQYF	TGTGCCAGCAGCTCGGGACTAGACCGAAGCACAGATACGCAGTATTTT
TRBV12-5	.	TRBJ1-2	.	CASGLGPRGYTF	TGTGCTAGTGGTTTGGGGCCCCGTGGCTACACCTTC
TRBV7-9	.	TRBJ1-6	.	CASSYRGARNSPLHF	TGTGCCAGCAGCTATCGGGGGGCGCGTAATTCACCCCTCCACTTT
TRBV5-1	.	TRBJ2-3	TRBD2	CASSLGSSGGLTDTQYF	TGCGCCAGCAGCTTGGGTTCTAGCGGGGGGCTCACAGATACGCAGTATTTT
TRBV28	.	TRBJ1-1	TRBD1	CASSAPSSTGGRTEAFF	TGTGCCAGCAGTGCCCCTTCATCTACAGGGGGTCGAACTGAAGCTTTCTTT
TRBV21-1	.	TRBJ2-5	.	CASSPPASGNHQETQYF	TGTGCCAGCAGCCCCCCCGCCAGCGGGAACCACCAAGAGACCCAGTACTTC
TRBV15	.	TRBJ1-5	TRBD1	CATSRGRTGGDQHF	TGTGCCACCAGCAGGGGGAGGACAGGGGGCGACCAGCATTTT
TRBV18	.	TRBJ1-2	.	CASSPPVVNYGYTF	TGTGCCAGCTCACCACCGGTAGTGAACTATGGCTACACCTTC
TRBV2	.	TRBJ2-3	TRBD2	CASRLTSGSDTQYF	TGTGCCAGCAGACTGACTAGCGGTTCAGATACGCAGTATTTT
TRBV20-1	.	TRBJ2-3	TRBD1	CSASETGLTDTQYF	TGCAGTGCTAGTGAGACAGGGTTAACAGATACGCAGTATTTT
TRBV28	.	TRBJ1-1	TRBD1	CASRSAGGWTEAFF	TGTGCCAGCAGATCCGCAGGGGGCTGGACTGAAGCTTTCTTT
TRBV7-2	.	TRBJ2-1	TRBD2	CASSSPGLAYNEQFF	TGTGCCAGCAGCTCCCCGGGACTAGCCTACAATGAGCAGTTCTTC
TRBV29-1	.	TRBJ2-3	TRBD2	CSVDSGGTDTQYF	TGCAGCGTTGATAGCGGGGGTACAGATACGCAGTATTTT
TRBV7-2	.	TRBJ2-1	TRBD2	CASSFTPGGNEQFF	TGTGCCAGCAGCTTTACTCCCGGGGGGAATGAGCAGTTCTTC
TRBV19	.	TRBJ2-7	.	CASSVQGGSYEQYF	TGTGCCAGTAGTGTACAGGGAGGGTCCTACGAGCAGTACTTC
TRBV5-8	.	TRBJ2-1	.	CASSLYDNEQFF	TGTGCCAGCAGCTTGTATGACAATGAGCAGTTCTTC
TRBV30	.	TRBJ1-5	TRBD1	CAWGTGVNQPQHF	TGTGCCTGGGGGACAGGGGTAAATCAGCCCCAGCATTTT
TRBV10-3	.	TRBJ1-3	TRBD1	CAISTRQGPGNTIYF	TGTGCCATCAGCACCCGACAGGGACCTGGAAACACCATATATTTT
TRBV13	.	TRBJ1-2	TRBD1	CASSLGQGAYGYTF	TGTGCCAGCAGCCTCGGACAGGGGGCCTATGGCTACACCTTC
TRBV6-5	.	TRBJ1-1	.	CASSRVIRVKDEAFF	TGTGCCAGCAGTCGGGTAATCAGGGTTAAGGATGAAGCTTTCTTT
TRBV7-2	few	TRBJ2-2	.	CASSITSSNTGELFF	TGTGCCAGCAGCATAACTAGTTCCAACACCGGGGAGCTGTTTTTT
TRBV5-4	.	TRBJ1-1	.	CASSPGQRNTEAFF	TGTGCCAGCAGCCCCGGACAGAGGAACACTGAAGCTTTCTTT
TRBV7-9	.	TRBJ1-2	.	CASSLDSPPYGYTF	TGTGCCAGCAGCTTGGACAGTCCGCCCTATGGCTACACCTTC
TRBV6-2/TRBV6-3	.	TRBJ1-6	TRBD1	CASSDRAPYNSPLHF	TGTGCCAGCAGTGACAGGGCTCCTTATAATTCACCCCTCCACTTT
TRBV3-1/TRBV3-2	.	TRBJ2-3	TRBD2	CASSDTGGPTDTQYF	TGTGCCAGCAGCGACACGGGGGGACCCACAGATACGCAGTATTTT
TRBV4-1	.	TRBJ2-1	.	CASSQDPGLSDNEQFF	TGCGCCAGCAGCCAAGATCCAGGGTTATCGGACAATGAGCAGTTCTTC
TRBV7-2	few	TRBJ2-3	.	CASSLTRGDTQYF	TGTGCCAGCAGCCTAACCAGGGGTGATACGCAGTATTTT
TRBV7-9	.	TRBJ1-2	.	CASSLGSLGYTF	TGTGCCAGCAGCTTAGGCAGTCTTGGCTACACCTTC
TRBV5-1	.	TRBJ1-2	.	CASSLEWGTGPGYTF	TGCGCCAGCAGCTTGGAGTGGGGGACTGGGCCGGGCTACACCTTC
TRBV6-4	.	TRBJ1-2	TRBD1	CASRERGPDGYTF	TGTGCCAGCAGGGAAAGGGGGCCGGACGGATACACCTTC
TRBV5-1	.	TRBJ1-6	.	CASSLDGLVNSPLHF	TGCGCCAGCAGCTTGGATGGACTCGTGAATTCACCCCTCCACTTT
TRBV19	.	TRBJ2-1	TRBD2	CASNPDGGAYNEQFF	TGTGCCAGTAACCCAGACGGGGGGGCCTACAATGAGCAGTTCTTC
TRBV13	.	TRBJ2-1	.	CASSQRGGLYNEQFF	TGTGCCAGCAGTCAGAGGGGGGGACTATACAATGAGCAGTTCTTC
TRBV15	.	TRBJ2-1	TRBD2	CATSRDTPIMSGGRSYNEQFF	TGTGCCACCAGCAGAGATACGCCAATTATGAGCGGGGGGCGCTCCTACAATGAGCAGTTCTTC
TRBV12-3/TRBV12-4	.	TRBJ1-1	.	CASSLGSHEAFF	TGTGCCAGCAGTTTAGGGAGTCATGAAGCTTTCTTT
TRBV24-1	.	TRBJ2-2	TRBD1	CATSVDRANTGELFF	TGTGCCACCAGTGTTGACAGGGCTAACACCGGGGAGCTGTTTTTT
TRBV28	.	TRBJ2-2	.	CASSAPGKGRAGELFF	TGTGCCAGCAGTGCCCCAGGGAAGGGAAGGGCCGGGGAGCTGTTTTTT
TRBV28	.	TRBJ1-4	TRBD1	CASSTYRGRTTNEKLFF	TGTGCCAGCAGTACCTACAGGGGGCGCACAACTAATGAAAAACTGTTTTTT